What follows are 29 T cell receptor beta chains derived from one specimen sequenced in a study of chemoradiotherapy in HPV16-positive cancers. This table comes from immunoSEQ multiplex PCR, and its TCRdb copy is limited to in-frame clones, with some not included. The table lists approximately 2,100 clones, nearly 90% of them singletons. This material consisted of tumor tissue, taken from a patient who underwent chemoradiotherapy. The receptors were gathered from a human donor with HPV-associated anogenital cancer.

The gene calls are TRBV15 and TRBJ2-7; D call uncertain. V lost 10 bases and J 5 bases, leaving 12 bases between the germline ends. This CDR3 has 11 amino acids. CDR1 and CDR2 (germline): LNHNV, YYDKDF (reference sequence). CDR3 in amino acids: CANRHDHEQYF. In DNA form, the CDR3 reads TGTGCCAACCGACACGACCACGAGCAGTACTTC.

The chain joins TRBV5-4 to TRBJ1-1, with 8 bases fitting TRBD1. The CDR3 totals 14 residues. Germline CDR1 is SGHNT and CDR2 is YYREEE (reference sequence). Trimming removed 3 bases from V and 6 bases from J; junction bases left unmatched: 7. CDR3 bases: TGTGCCAGCAGCTCTCCGGAACAGGGGGCTGAAGCTTTCTTT. Its protein is CASSSPEQGAEAFF.

The chain uses TRBV30 and TRBJ1-5; D gene unclear. Germline CDR1 reads GTSNPN; CDR2 reads SVGIG (reference sequence). The germline V and J ends were trimmed by 2 bases and 0 bases, with 11 bases remaining between them. This CDR3 spans 15 amino acids. For the CDR3, the DNA is TGTGCCTGGAGTCGGACGGTGAATAGCAATCAGCCCCAGCATTTT. It specifies CAWSRTVNSNQPQHF.

Concerning this clone: The DNA is omitted, as the CDR3 cannot be located on it reliably, and the CDR3 follows TCRdb's listing. The chain carries TRBV21-1 and TRBJ1-5; TRBD1 is the table's D call, not checked against the DNA. TRBV21-1 represents a pseudogene. Both ends counted, the CDR3 spans 17 residues. The CDR3 protein is CASSNWGQGALNQPQHF.

The chain employs TRBV2 and TRBJ2-7; D is tentatively TRBD1 or TRBD2 (5 bases each). This CDR3 contains 14 residues. Germline CDR1 reads SNHLY; CDR2 reads FYNNEI. Between the trimmed V and J ends, which lost 6 bases and 2 bases, there was a span of 14 bases. The CDR3 sequence is CASRDGTYTYEQYF. The CDR3 DNA reads as TGTGCCAGCAGAGACGGGACCTATACCTACGAGCAGTACTTC. Full variable domain (outside the CDR3, taken from reference TRBV2 and TRBJ2-7): EPEVTQTPSHQVTQMGQEVILRCVPISNHLYFYWYRQILGQKVEFLVSFYNNEISEKSEIFDDQFSVERPDGSNFTLKIRSTKLEDSAMYFCASRDGTYTYEQYFGPGTRLTVT.

V gene TRBV29-1 combines with J gene TRBJ2-1, with D possibly matching TRBD2 (6 bases). V was pared by 6 bases and J by 6 bases, with 12 bases between. The germline CDR1 and CDR2 sequences are SQVTM and ANQGSEA. The CDR3 consists of 12 residues. The CDR3 region has the DNA TGCAGCGTCTCGACTAGTTTCAATGAGCAGTTCTTC. It codes for CSVSTSFNEQFF.

The chain recombines TRBV4-3 with TRBJ2-4, with a possible D match to TRBD1 (6 bases). V was pared by 4 bases and J by 0 bases, with 13 bases between. Germline assignment: CDR1 LGHNA and CDR2 YSLEER. The CDR3 loop spans 16 amino acids. The CDR3 protein is CASSPTGSLAKNIQYF. The CDR3 DNA is TGCGCCAGCAGCCCCACAGGGAGTCTAGCCAAAAACATTCAGTACTTC.

This chain connects TRBV5-8 to TRBJ1-1; no clear D gene. Germline CDR1 SGHTS, CDR2 YDEGEE. The CDR3 has 14 residues. V was pared by 2 bases and J by 5 bases, with 13 bases between. CDR3 nucleotides: TGTGCCAGCAGCTTAGATGGTGAGGTTACTGAAGCTTTCTTT. Translating it yields CASSLDGEVTEAFF. The complete variable domain, with remaining parts taken from reference TRBV5-8 and TRBJ1-1, reads EAGVTQSPTHLIKTRGQQATLRCSPISGHTSVYWYQQALGLGLQFLLWYDEGEERNRGNFPPRFSGRQFPNYSSELNVNALELEDSALYLCASSLDGEVTEAFFGQGTRLTVV.

DNA for the CDR3: TGTGCCAGCATCTTAGAGGTAAACACTGAAGCTTTCTTT. Translating it yields CASILEVNTEAFF. V is TRBV2 and J is TRBJ1-1, with D uncertain. CDR3 length equals 13 residues. V was clipped by 7 bases and J by 2 bases, with 11 bases between them. Looked up from germline, CDR1 is SNHLY and CDR2 is FYNNEI.

The chain uses TRBV7-6 and TRBJ1-1; D is unresolved. CDR1 is SGHVS and CDR2 is FNYEAQ in the germline V gene. This CDR3 comprises 13 residues. Trimming stripped 2 bases from V and 6 bases from J, with 10 bases between. Here the CDR3 reads CASSLYILSEAFF. The DNA for the CDR3 is TGTGCCAGCAGCTTATATATCTTATCTGAAGCTTTCTTT.

The V call is TRBV4-3, the J call TRBJ2-3; 9 bases fit TRBD2. The CDR3 sequence is 18 residues long. Germline lookup yields CDR1 LGHNA and CDR2 YSLEER. The J segment lost 5 bases and the V segment lost 0 bases, leaving 12 bases of the junction unmatched. CDR3: CASSQESWAGGLGDTQYF. The CDR3 nucleotides are TGCGCCAGCAGCCAAGAATCGTGGGCGGGGGGGCTAGGAGATACGCAGTATTTT.

The chain carries TRBV12-5 and TRBJ2-3; TRBD1 might be the D (6 bases). Germline assignment: CDR1 LGHNT and CDR2 FRNRAP. Trimming removed 4 bases from V and 4 bases from J, with 9 bases in between. The CDR3 runs to 13 residues. The CDR3 nucleotides are TGTGCTAGTGGTTCATCAGGGGCAGATACGCAGTATTTT. Amino acids: CASGSSGADTQYF.

This clone was detected only once. CDR3 residues: CASSLARDNSPLHF. The CDR3 DNA reads TGCGCCAGCAGCTTGGCGAGGGATAATTCACCCCTCCACTTT. The chain uses TRBV5-1 and TRBJ1-6; D gene unclear. V gave up 0 bases and J gave up 5 bases, with 6 bases separating them. Germline-derived CDR1 and CDR2 are SGHRS and YFSETQ. This CDR3 region has 14 residues. The whole variable domain, remainder taken from reference TRBV5-1 and TRBJ1-6, is KAGVTQTPRYLIKTRGQQVTLSCSPISGHRSVSWYQQTPGQGLQFLFEYFSETQRNKGNFPGRFSGRQFSNSRSEMNVSTLELGDSALYLCASSLARDNSPLHFGNGTRLTVT.

V usage is TRBV4-3 and J usage is TRBJ2-1; 10 nucleotides agree with TRBD2. The CDR3 has 16 amino acids. The germline gives CDR1 LGHNA, CDR2 YSLEER. V was clipped by 2 bases and J by 9 bases; unmatched bases: 10. CDR3 in amino acids: CASSQLSSGGAAEQFF. CDR3 DNA sequence: TGCGCCAGCAGCCAACTAAGCAGCGGGGGGGCCGCTGAGCAGTTCTTC.

This clone is termed hyperexpanded. This chain uses TRBV15 with TRBJ2-7; 8 bases align to TRBD2. Germline V gene sequence: CDR1 LNHNV, CDR2 YYDKDF (reference sequence). CDR3 length equals 14 residues. After removal of 4 bases from V and 3 bases from J, the junction contained 5 bases not matched to a gene. CDR3 DNA sequence: TGTGCCACCAGCATCCTCCGGGGGGGCTACGAGCAGTACTTC. Protein: CATSILRGGYEQYF.

This clone has a single count. The rearrangement joins TRBV4-1 to TRBJ1-2; 8 positions match TRBD1. In germline, CDR1 is MGHRA, CDR2 YSYEKL. The ends lost 2 bases at V and 5 bases at J; junction bases unmatched: 10. CDR3 length equals 16 residues. CDR3 nucleotide sequence: TGCGCCAGCAGCCAACTATGGGGGGACAGGACATATGGCTACACCTTC. Translation gives CASSQLWGDRTYGYTF.

The CDR3: CATRGSASHTDTQYF. DNA of the CDR3: TGCGCCACCCGGGGAAGTGCCAGCCACACAGATACGCAGTATTTT. The chain recombines TRBV5-1 with TRBJ2-3; TRBD2 might be the D (5 bases). The germline V gene has CDR1 SGHRS and CDR2 YFSETQ. Trimming left V 9 bases short and J 2 bases short, with 19 bases between. The CDR3 sequence is 15 residues long. Looking up the rest from reference TRBV5-1 and TRBJ2-3 gives the full variable domain: KAGVTQTPRYLIKTRGQQVTLSCSPISGHRSVSWYQQTPGQGLQFLFEYFSETQRNKGNFPGRFSGRQFSNSRSEMNVSTLELGDSALYLCATRGSASHTDTQYFGPGTRLTVL.

CDR3 residues: CAWSVWVTGELFF. In nucleotides, the CDR3 is TGTGCCTGGAGTGTGTGGGTGACCGGGGAGCTGTTTTTT. The chain links TRBV30 to TRBJ2-2; D call uncertain. Trimming removed 0 bases at V and 5 bases at J, with 7 bases between. In germline, CDR1 is GTSNPN, CDR2 SVGIG (reference sequence). The CDR3 is made up of 13 amino acids.

This CDR3 reads CASSLALADTGELFF. The CDR3 DNA reads as TGTGCCAGCAGCTTAGCACTAGCAGACACCGGGGAGCTGTTTTTT. This chain connects TRBV5-4 to TRBJ2-2; D is perhaps TRBD2 (6 bases). The V end was cut by 2 bases, the J end by 3 bases, with 11 bases between. The CDR3 consists of 15 residues. Looked up from germline, CDR1 is SGHNT and CDR2 is YYREEE (reference sequence).

The gene calls are TRBV5-1 and TRBJ1-5; D gene uncertain. Germline-derived CDR1 and CDR2 are SGHRS and YFSETQ. This CDR3 comprises 15 residues. The V end was cut by 0 bases, the J end by 0 bases, with 7 bases between. The CDR3 DNA reads TGCGCCAGCAGCTTGGTTCCTGATAGCAATCAGCCCCAGCATTTT. Residues: CASSLVPDSNQPQHF.

The rearrangement links TRBV4-3 to TRBJ1-1; D unclear. In germline, CDR1 is LGHNA, CDR2 YSLEER. Trimming left V 0 bases short and J 0 bases short, with 8 bases between. The CDR3 totals 15 residues. CDR3 residues: CASSQDEAMNTEAFF. For the CDR3, the DNA is TGCGCCAGCAGCCAAGATGAGGCGATGAACACTGAAGCTTTCTTT.

This CDR3 is CASSSMGVNTEAFF. In nucleotides, the CDR3 is TGCGCCAGCAGCTCTATGGGGGTGAACACTGAAGCTTTCTTT. The chain joins TRBV5-1 to TRBJ1-1, with a possible D match to TRBD1 (5 bases). Trimming removed 3 bases at V and 0 bases at J, with 9 bases between. From germline, CDR1 is SGHRS and CDR2 YFSETQ. CDR3 length: 14 amino acids.

The chain employs TRBV27 and TRBJ2-2, with TRBD2 as a possible D gene (5 bases). The CDR3 is 14 residues long. Germline CDR1 is MNHEY and CDR2 is SMNVEV (reference sequence). Trimming stripped 3 bases from V and 6 bases from J, with 11 bases between. The CDR3 is CASSLGSSAGELFF. The CDR3 region has the DNA TGTGCCAGCAGTTTGGGGAGCTCGGCCGGGGAGCTGTTTTTT.

The chain has TRBV27 and TRBJ2-2, with D unresolved. Germline-derived CDR1 and CDR2 are MNHEY and SMNVEV (reference sequence). V was clipped by 4 bases and J by 9 bases, with 15 bases between them. The CDR3 sequence is 14 residues long. In nucleotides, the CDR3 is TGTGCCAGCAGTTCTCAGGTCTCGCGCCGGGAGCTGTTTTTT. Its protein product is CASSSQVSRRELFF.

The V call is TRBV5-1, the J call TRBJ2-3, with 7 bases aligning to TRBD2. Per the germline V gene, CDR1 is SGHRS and CDR2 is YFSETQ. The CDR3 runs 15 residues. Losses at the gene ends were 2 bases for V and 1 base for J; bases not matched to a gene: 4. CDR3 residues: CASSFSGDRTDTQYF. The CDR3 DNA reads as TGCGCCAGCAGCTTCAGCGGGGACCGCACAGATACGCAGTATTTT.

CDR3 region: CASSFSGGTDTQYF. As DNA, the CDR3 is TGCGCCAGCAGCTTTAGCGGGGGAACAGATACGCAGTATTTT. The chain has TRBV5-1 and TRBJ2-3; 9 bases are a match to TRBD2. This CDR3 contains 14 residues. V shed 2 bases and J 3 bases; nucleotides not matched to a gene: 1. Germline CDR1 is SGHRS and CDR2 is YFSETQ.

CDR3 protein: CASSLGSGGLSGNIQYF. CDR3 nucleotide sequence: TGTGCCAGCAGCTTGGGGTCGGGGGGGCTTTCTGGAAACATTCAGTACTTC. The chain employs TRBV11-1 and TRBJ2-4; 8 nucleotides align to TRBD2. The CDR3 length is 17 residues. CDR1 SGHAT and CDR2 FQDESV come from the germline V gene (reference sequence). With V trimmed by 3 bases and J by 6 bases, 13 bases remained unmatched.

V gene TRBV9 combines with J gene TRBJ2-3; unclear D gene. Germline CDR1 SGDLS, CDR2 YYNGEE. Trimming took 3 bases from V and 6 from J, leaving 8 bases between them. This CDR3 has 12 residues. In nucleotides, the CDR3 is TGTGCCAGCAGCGAGCCTGAGGATACGCAGTATTTT. It is translated as CASSEPEDTQYF.

The chain joins TRBV6-5 to TRBJ2-7; TRBD2 matches 9 bases. V lost 5 bases to trimming and J lost 0 bases; unmatched junction nucleotides: 5. The germline V gene has CDR1 MNHEY and CDR2 SVGAGI. This CDR3 is built from 15 residues. CDR3 region: CASSILAGASYEQYF. CDR3 sequence (DNA): TGTGCCAGCAGTATTTTAGCGGGAGCCTCCTACGAGCAGTACTTC.